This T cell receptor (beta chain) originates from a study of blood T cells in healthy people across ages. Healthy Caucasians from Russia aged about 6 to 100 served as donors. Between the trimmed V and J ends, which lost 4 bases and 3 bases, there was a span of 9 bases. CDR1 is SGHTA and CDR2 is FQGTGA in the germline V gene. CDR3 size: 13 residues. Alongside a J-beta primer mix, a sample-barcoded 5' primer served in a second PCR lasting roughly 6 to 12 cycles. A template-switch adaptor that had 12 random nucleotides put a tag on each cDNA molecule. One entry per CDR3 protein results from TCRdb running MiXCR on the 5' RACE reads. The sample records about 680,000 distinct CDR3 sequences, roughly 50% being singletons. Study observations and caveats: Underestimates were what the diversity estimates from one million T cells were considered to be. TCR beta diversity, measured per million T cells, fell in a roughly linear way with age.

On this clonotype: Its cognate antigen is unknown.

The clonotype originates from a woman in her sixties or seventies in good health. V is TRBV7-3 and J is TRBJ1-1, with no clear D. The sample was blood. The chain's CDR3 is CASSCGGYTEAFF. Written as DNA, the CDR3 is TGTGCCAGCAGCTGTGGAGGGTACACTGAAGCTTTCTTT.